Included here is one T cell receptor beta chain sequence, with context. The data were taken from a study of shared T cell receptors in the human thymus. Germline CDR1 SGHRS, CDR2 YFSETQ. The V gene end was trimmed by 3 bases and the J gene end by 2 bases; junction bases not matched to a gene: 13. CDR3 size: 19 residues. Method: immunoSEQ multiplex PCR; TCRdb's copy keeps in-frame clones and lacks some. Of roughly 700,000 clones detected, over 75% appear once; the ten largest clones hold roughly 0.0097%. The same sample was also used in a study of human thymus T cells.

The source material was thymocytes. The sequence was obtained from a boy younger than two with a congenital heart defect. The chain couples TRBV5-1 to TRBJ2-4, with TRBD2 identical over 11 bases. The CDR3 coding sequence is TGCGCCAGCAGCTGGGGCACTAGCGGGAGAGGTCAGACCAAAAACATTCAGTACTTC. This translates into CASSWGTSGRGQTKNIQYF.